The sequence of this T cell receptor beta chain was determined in a study of T cells in Graves' hyperthyroidism and ophthalmopathy. Template material for amplifying TCR beta CDR3 regions consisted of RNA transcripts. With the HTBI primer set, the TCR CDR3 went through a first round of RT-PCR. TCRdb itself ran the multiplex PCR reads through MiXCR, one entry per CDR3 protein. This table has 350,000 or so distinct CDR3 sequences, 20% to 25% appearing once. The germline CDR1 and CDR2 sequences are SQVTM and ANQGSEA. The CDR3 is made up of 13 amino acids. V lost 4 bases to trimming and J lost 4 bases; unmatched junction nucleotides: 2. As for this clonotype: The antigen is unknown.

General study points: In validation, the model predicted ophthalmopathy. These predictions came a median about 6.5 months before onset.

The receptor was derived from a woman aged 50 to 65 with Graves' hyperthyroidism. This chain uses TRBV29-1 with TRBJ2-2, with 8 bases fitting TRBD1. Sequenced sample: blood. The CDR3 region is CSVGTGGTGELFF. DNA of the CDR3: TGCAGCGTTGGAACAGGGGGCACCGGGGAGCTGTTTTTT.